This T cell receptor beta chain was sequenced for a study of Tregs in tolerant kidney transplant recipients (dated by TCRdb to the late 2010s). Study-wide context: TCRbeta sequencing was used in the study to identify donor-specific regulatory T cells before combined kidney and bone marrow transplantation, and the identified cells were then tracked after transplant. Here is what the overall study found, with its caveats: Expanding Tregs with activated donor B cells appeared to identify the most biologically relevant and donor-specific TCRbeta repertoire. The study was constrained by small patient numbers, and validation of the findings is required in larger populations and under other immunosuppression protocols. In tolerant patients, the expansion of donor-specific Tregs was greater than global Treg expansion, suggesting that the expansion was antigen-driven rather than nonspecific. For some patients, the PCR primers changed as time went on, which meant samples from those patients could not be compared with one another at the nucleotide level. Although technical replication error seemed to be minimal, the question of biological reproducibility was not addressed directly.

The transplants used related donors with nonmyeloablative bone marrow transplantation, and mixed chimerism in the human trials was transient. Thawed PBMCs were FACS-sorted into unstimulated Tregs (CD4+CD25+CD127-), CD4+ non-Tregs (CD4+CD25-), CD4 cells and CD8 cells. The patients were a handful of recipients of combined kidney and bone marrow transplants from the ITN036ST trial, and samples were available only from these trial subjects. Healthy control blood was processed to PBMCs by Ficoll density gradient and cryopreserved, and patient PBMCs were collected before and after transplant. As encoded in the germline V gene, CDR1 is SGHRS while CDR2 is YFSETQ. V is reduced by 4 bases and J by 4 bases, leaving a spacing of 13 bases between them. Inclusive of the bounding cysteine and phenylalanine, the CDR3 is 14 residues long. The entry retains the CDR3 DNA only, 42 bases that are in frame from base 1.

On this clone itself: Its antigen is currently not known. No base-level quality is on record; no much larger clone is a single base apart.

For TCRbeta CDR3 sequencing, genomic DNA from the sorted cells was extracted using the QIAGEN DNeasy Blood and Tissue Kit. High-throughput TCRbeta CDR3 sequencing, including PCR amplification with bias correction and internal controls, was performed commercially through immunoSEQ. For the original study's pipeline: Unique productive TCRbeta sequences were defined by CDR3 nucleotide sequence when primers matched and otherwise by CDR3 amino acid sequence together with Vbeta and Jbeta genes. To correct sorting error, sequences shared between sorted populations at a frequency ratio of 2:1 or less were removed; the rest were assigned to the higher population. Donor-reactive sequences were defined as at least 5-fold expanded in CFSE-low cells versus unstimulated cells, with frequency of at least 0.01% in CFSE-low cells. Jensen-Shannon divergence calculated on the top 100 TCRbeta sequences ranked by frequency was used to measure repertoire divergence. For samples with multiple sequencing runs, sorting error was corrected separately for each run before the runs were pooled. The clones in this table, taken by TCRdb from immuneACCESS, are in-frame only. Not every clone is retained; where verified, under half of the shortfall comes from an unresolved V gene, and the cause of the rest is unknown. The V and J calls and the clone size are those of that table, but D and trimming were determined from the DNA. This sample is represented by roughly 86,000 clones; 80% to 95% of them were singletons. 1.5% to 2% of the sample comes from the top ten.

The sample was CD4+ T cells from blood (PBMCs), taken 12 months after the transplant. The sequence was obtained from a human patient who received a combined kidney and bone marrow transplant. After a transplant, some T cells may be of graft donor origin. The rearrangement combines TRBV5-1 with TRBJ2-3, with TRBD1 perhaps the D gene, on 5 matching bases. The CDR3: CASSPDNGADTQYF. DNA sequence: TGCGCCAGCAGCCCGGACAATGGTGCAGATACGCAGTATTTT.